This T cell receptor (beta chain) was obtained from a study of human T cells and chemical hapten exposure. In the study overall: There were per-sample TCR yield variations, arising mainly from small pooled library volume differences.

The study's findings and limits: The number of TCRs above 1 in 1000 frequency did not change after DPC sensitization. Donors in the study had alopecia, meaning their immune response may differ from healthy people's.

This clonotype has more than one count but fewer than ten. Its target is not known. Documented time point: patch test 2, 6 weeks after DPC sensitization. Stated treatment: therapeutic diphenylcyclopropenone sensitization with weekly scalp DPC. Unfractionated whole blood yielded total RNA. This CDR3 is 16 amino acids long. Germline CDR1 is SEHNR and CDR2 is FQNEAQ (reference sequence). J lost 5 bases, V lost 10 bases, and 16 bases had no gene match. In TCRdb, the RACE reads were re-called with MiXCR into one record per CDR3 protein. The sample holds roughly 380,000 distinct CDR3 sequences, about 6.9% seen once.

This receptor was obtained from a woman between 18 and 29 years old with alopecia areata. Some clones in this sample may be carry-over from other donors' samples. Sequenced material: whole blood, taken in connection with sensitization to the hapten diphenylcyclopropenone (DPC). The V gene is TRBV7-9, the J gene TRBJ2-3; TRBD1 aligns across 9 bases. As DNA, the CDR3 is TGTGCCACCTTAATGCGGGACAGGGTAGGGGGAGATACGCAGTATTTT. Its translation is CATLMRDRVGGDTQYF.